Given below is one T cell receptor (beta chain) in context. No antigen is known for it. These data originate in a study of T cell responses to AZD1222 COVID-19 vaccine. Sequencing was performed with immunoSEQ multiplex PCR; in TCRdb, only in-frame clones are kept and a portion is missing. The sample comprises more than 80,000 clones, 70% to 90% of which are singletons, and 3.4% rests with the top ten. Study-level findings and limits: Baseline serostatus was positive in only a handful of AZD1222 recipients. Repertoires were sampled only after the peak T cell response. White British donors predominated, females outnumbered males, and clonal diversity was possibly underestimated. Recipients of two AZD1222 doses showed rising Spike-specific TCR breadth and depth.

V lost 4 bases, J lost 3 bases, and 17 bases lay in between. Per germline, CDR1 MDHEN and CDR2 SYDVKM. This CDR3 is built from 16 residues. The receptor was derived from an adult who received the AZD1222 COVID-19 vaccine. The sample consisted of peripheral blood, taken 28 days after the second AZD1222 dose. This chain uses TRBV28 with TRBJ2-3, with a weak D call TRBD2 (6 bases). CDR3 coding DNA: TGTGCCAGCAGTTCCTTTATTGGACGGGGGACAGATACGCAGTATTTT. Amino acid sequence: CASSSFIGRGTDTQYF.